This T cell receptor beta chain came from a study of graft-versus-host responses after intestinal transplantation. For the study at large: Each patient got anti-thymocyte globulin induction, then tacrolimus and steroids for two to four years.

The germline V gene has CDR1 SGHRS and CDR2 YFSETQ. With V trimmed by 7 bases and J by 6 bases, 6 bases remained unmatched. CDR3 length: 12 residues. This clone has a handful of counts. Antigen specificity is unknown. Data came from immunoSEQ multiplex PCR; TCRdb stores just in-frame clones and leaves some out. This table has around 110,000 clones, just over 90% appearing once. The chain has TRBV5-1 and TRBJ2-7; 8 positions match TRBD1. The clonotype was recovered from a human donor who received an intestinal transplant. Sample: unstimulated CD4+ T cells sorted from spleen or lymph node cells, taken before intestinal transplant. This CDR3 is CASGQGAGEQYF. CDR3 sequence (DNA): TGCGCCAGCGGGCAGGGGGCTGGCGAGCAGTACTTC.